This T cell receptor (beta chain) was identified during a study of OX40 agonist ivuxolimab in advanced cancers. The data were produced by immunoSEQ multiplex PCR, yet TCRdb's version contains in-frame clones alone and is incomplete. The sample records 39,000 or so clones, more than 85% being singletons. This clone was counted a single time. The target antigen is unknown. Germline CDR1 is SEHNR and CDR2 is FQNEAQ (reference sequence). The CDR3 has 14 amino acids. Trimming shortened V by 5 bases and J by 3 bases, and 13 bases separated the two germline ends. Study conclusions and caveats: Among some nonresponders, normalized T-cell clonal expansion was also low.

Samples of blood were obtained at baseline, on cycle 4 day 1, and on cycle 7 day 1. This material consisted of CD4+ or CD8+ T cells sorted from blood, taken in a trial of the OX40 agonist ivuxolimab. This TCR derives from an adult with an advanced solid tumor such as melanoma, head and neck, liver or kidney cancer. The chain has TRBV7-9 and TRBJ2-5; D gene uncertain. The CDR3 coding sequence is TGTGCCAGCAGCCCCGAGACTGGAAAAGAGACCCAGTACTTC. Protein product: CASSPETGKETQYF.